This T cell receptor beta chain was sequenced for a study of blood T cell repertoires in COVID-19. Study details: Samples of COVID-19 (acute and convalescent) were obtained from the United States, Italy and Spain. PBMCs, B-cell-depleted T cells, or T cells provided the cDNA or gDNA that made up the material.

Sequencing used immunoSEQ multiplex PCR; TCRdb keeps in-frame clones, though not all of them. The table has fewer than 200,000 clones, about nine tenths seen once. Sequencing was carried out using peripheral blood. The clonotype was recovered from a man younger than 35 who had recovered from COVID-19.

CDR3 in amino acids: CASSLSSLETQYF. CDR3 in DNA: TGTGCCAGCAGCTTATCCTCGTTGGAGACCCAGTACTTC. This chain uses TRBV11-2 with TRBJ2-5; D is unresolved. The CDR3 is made up of 13 amino acids. Germline lookup yields CDR1 SGHAT and CDR2 FQNNGV. Trimming removed 2 bases at V and 5 bases at J, with 9 bases between.